A single sample gave rise to the 17 T cell receptor beta chains below, sequenced in a study of blood T cell repertoires in COVID-19. Produced via immunoSEQ multiplex PCR; TCRdb's table is partial and in-frame only. The table records more than 250,000 clones, approximately 88% of them present only once. The specimen sequenced was PBMCs or T cells enriched from blood (not recorded which). The receptors were sampled from a woman in her thirties or forties with acute COVID-19.

The DNA of the CDR3 is TGTGCCAGCAGTCGCCCGCCCCAGGGGGCGTCGGGCTACACCTTC. Residues: CASSRPPQGASGYTF. This chain joins TRBV7-2 and TRBJ1-2, with 8 bases aligning to TRBD1. CDR3 length equals 15 residues. Germline V gene sequence: CDR1 SGHTA, CDR2 FQGNSA. The trim removed 6 bases at V and 8 bases at J, leaving 14 bases unmatched.

The CDR3 reads CASSSGQIQETQYF. The CDR3 DNA reads TGCGCCAGCAGCTCGGGACAGATACAAGAGACCCAGTACTTC. The chain carries TRBV5-1 and TRBJ2-5; 7 bases agree with TRBD1. The ends lost 3 bases at V and 2 bases at J; junction bases unmatched: 4. CDR1 SGHRS and CDR2 YFSETQ come from the germline V gene. The CDR3 consists of 14 residues.

The V and J genes are TRBV24-1 and TRBJ2-3, with 11 bases lining up with TRBD2. Germline loops: CDR1 KGHDR, CDR2 SFDVKD. The CDR3 totals 20 residues. J lost 0 bases, V lost 4 bases, and 14 bases had no gene match. The CDR3 sequence is CATSDSGIAGGPVSTDTQYF. As DNA, the CDR3 is TGTGCCACCAGTGACTCAGGAATAGCGGGAGGGCCTGTTAGCACAGATACGCAGTATTTT.

The chain couples TRBV27 to TRBJ1-3, with 7 positions matching TRBD1. V was clipped by 6 bases and J by 2 bases; unmatched bases: 4. In germline, CDR1 is MNHEY, CDR2 SMNVEV (reference sequence). This CDR3 is 14 amino acids long. The CDR3 sequence: CASRLQGTGNTIYF. For the CDR3, the DNA is TGTGCCAGCAGACTACAGGGGACTGGAAACACCATATATTTT.

This clone came up a few times. The gene calls are TRBV25-1 and TRBJ1-5; TRBD1 agrees at 7 bases. The CDR3 has 14 residues. Germline-derived CDR1 and CDR2 are MGHDK and SYGVNS. V gave up 6 bases and J gave up 2 bases; unmatched junction bases: 4. The CDR3 is CASSEGTGNQPQHF. The CDR3 DNA is TGTGCCAGCAGCGAGGGGACAGGCAATCAGCCCCAGCATTTT.

The CDR3, as DNA: TGTGCCAGCAGCTTAAAGGACTGGGCAGTTCAGTATTTT. Its protein is CASSLKDWAVQYF. The rearrangement links TRBV7-3 to TRBJ2-3; tentative D call: TRBD2 (5 bases). Germline lookup yields CDR1 SGHTA and CDR2 FQGTGA. The CDR3 totals 13 residues. Between the trimmed V and J ends, which lost 1 base and 12 bases, there was a span of 14 bases.

V is TRBV18 and J is TRBJ1-2, with 8 bases aligning to TRBD1. The CDR3 has 14 amino acids. The junction had 5 bases not matched to a gene; V was cut back by 6 bases and J by 2 bases. Germline CDR1 and CDR2: KGHSH and LQKENI. The CDR3 here is CASSPGQANYGYTF. The DNA for the CDR3 is TGTGCCAGCTCGCCGGGACAGGCAAACTATGGCTACACCTTC.

The rearrangement uses TRBV14 and TRBJ1-1; 8 nucleotides match TRBD1. The CDR3 sequence is 15 residues long. CDR1 is SGHDN and CDR2 is FVKESK in the germline V gene. J lost 1 base, V lost 3 bases, and 4 bases had no gene match. The CDR3 here is CASSHGQGGNTEAFF. Here the CDR3 DNA reads TGTGCCAGCAGCCACGGACAGGGCGGGAACACTGAAGCTTTCTTT.

The chain recombines TRBV24-1 with TRBJ1-5, with D possibly TRBD1 on 5 matching bases. The V end lost 9 bases, the J end lost 2 bases, and 10 bases lay between the germline ends. Germline V gives CDR1 KGHDR, CDR2 SFDVKD. CDR3 length: 13 residues. The CDR3 protein is CATQGIGNQPQHF. The DNA of the CDR3 is TGTGCCACCCAGGGTATTGGCAATCAGCCCCAGCATTTT.

This CDR3 reads CASSPQGNQPQHF. The CDR3 nucleotides read TGTGCCAGCAGCCCCCAGGGCAATCAGCCCCAGCATTTT. The chain combines TRBV7-6 with TRBJ1-5; D is unresolved. This CDR3 is 13 amino acids long. Germline CDR1 and CDR2: SGHVS and FNYEAQ. V was pared by 5 bases and J by 2 bases, with 7 bases between.

The chain couples TRBV27 to TRBJ1-6; no definite D call. The CDR3 is 16 amino acids. The V gene's germline CDR1 is MNHEY and CDR2 SMNVEV (reference sequence). The V and J ends lost 2 bases and 7 bases respectively, with 15 bases between them. CDR3 DNA sequence: TGTGCCAGCAGTTTAACTTACCGGGAGTCGAATTCACCCCTCCACTTT. Protein product: CASSLTYRESNSPLHF.

The chain carries TRBV29-1 and TRBJ2-1; the match to TRBD2 covers 10 bases. The V and J ends lost 8 bases and 5 bases, in that order; junction bases with no gene match: 9. CDR1 is SQVTM and CDR2 is ANQGSEA in the germline V gene. The CDR3 has 14 amino acids. In nucleotides, the CDR3 is TGCAGCACCCCAGGGCTAGCGGGAGACAATGAGCAGTTCTTC. This gives the protein CSTPGLAGDNEQFF.

This clone was seen more than once but under ten times. V is TRBV7-9 and J is TRBJ2-7, with 9 bases lining up with TRBD1. V dropped 2 bases and J dropped 3; count of bases not matched to a gene: 5. Germline assignment: CDR1 SEHNR and CDR2 FQNEAQ (reference sequence). The CDR3 loop spans 15 amino acids. CDR3 sequence: CASSLLGTGFYEQYF. For the CDR3, the DNA is TGTGCCAGCAGCTTACTCGGGACAGGGTTCTACGAGCAGTACTTC.

The chain employs TRBV24-1 and TRBJ2-5; possible D gene TRBD1, 6 bases. The CDR3 extends over 15 amino acids. The ends were cut back, 3 bases at V and 2 bases at J, with 12 bases in the middle. Germline CDR1 is KGHDR and CDR2 is SFDVKD. CDR3 sequence: CATSDDRTDQETQYF. CDR3 in DNA: TGTGCCACCAGTGATGACAGGACAGATCAAGAGACCCAGTACTTC.

The CDR3 loop reads CASGTGPSEAFF. CDR3 sequence (DNA): TGTGCCAGCGGAACAGGGCCATCCGAAGCTTTCTTT. This chain joins TRBV27 and TRBJ1-1; the D gene is possibly TRBD1 (6 bases). Trimming pared 8 bases from V and 8 bases from J, leaving 15 bases between. The germline gives CDR1 MNHEY, CDR2 SMNVEV (reference sequence). CDR3 length: 12 residues.

The chain is built from TRBV28 and TRBJ2-3; 12 positions agree with TRBD2. Per germline, CDR1 MDHEN and CDR2 SYDVKM. Trimming took 6 bases from V and 1 from J; bases not matched to a gene: 8. The CDR3 extends over 17 amino acids. The CDR3 DNA follows: TGTGCCAGCAGCCTCCTAGCGGGAGGGGGGGGCACAGATACGCAGTATTTT. Translated, it gives CASSLLAGGGGTDTQYF.

As concerns this clone: The sample contains more than one DNA sequence encoding this CDR3. The V call is TRBV4-1, the J call TRBJ1-2, with TRBD1 matching over 9 bases. Per germline, CDR1 MGHRA and CDR2 YSYEKL. CDR3 size: 15 residues. The J segment lost 2 bases and the V segment lost 2 bases, leaving 3 bases of the junction unmatched. The CDR3 coding sequence is TGCGCCAGCAGCCAACCGGGACAGGGAAACTATGGCTACACCTTC. It translates to CASSQPGQGNYGYTF.